This TCR beta chain was sequenced in a study of cytomegalovirus exposure and HLA in healthy donors. The PCR made use of 60 Vbeta and 13 Jbeta primers. The protocol was immunoSEQ multiplex PCR, while the TCRdb copy is restricted to in-frame clones and leaves out a portion. The sample consists of fewer than 250,000 clones, roughly 80% of them appearing once. The study's findings and limits: TRBV6-2, TRBV6-3 and some other V segments were unresolvable in 87-base-pair reads. The study reported that TCR beta sequences accurately predicted HLA-A and HLA-B alleles in most subjects.

Notes on this clone: Antigen: not known.

This CDR3 comprises 13 residues. Trimming took off 5 bases at V and 0 bases at J, with 7 bases between the two ends. Germline lookup yields CDR1 SGHTA and CDR2 FQGTGA. The receptor's source is a woman aged 25 to 39 in good health and CMV-seropositive. The J gene is TRBJ1-1, the V gene TRBV7-3; D unresolved. Specimen: PBMCs. Here the CDR3 DNA reads TGTGCCAGCAGCCCACGCGTGAACACTGAAGCTTTCTTT. This sequence encodes CASSPRVNTEAFF.